The rows below give T cell receptor beta chains drawn from one sample of a study of blood T cell repertoires in COVID-19. The method was immunoSEQ multiplex PCR; TCRdb's version includes in-frame clones alone and lacks a portion of them. The sample includes 85,000 to 100,000 clones, 79% of them seen just once. The sequenced sample was peripheral blood. Every receptor here comes from a woman over 75 with active or convalescent COVID-19. Each CDR3 is given with its conserved first and last residue.

v_gene	j_gene	CDR3aa
TRBV11-2	TRBJ1-2	CASSWGDYGYTF
TRBV28	TRBJ1-2	CASSPGYYGYTF
TRBV11-2	TRBJ2-3	CASSLEGGLGADTQYF
TRBV7-9	TRBJ2-1	CASSLVGGGRAGEQFF
TRBV7-8	TRBJ2-2	CASSPSVTLAWELFF
TRBV7-2	TRBJ2-2	CASSLRQGASGELFF
TRBV13	TRBJ1-5	CASSAGTGNQPQHF
TRBV9	TRBJ1-3	CASSAAGISGNTIYF
TRBV28	TRBJ2-2	CASRQGAGGELFF
TRBV27	TRBJ2-7	CASRTSGSFWEQYF
TRBV5-1	TRBJ1-3	CASSGEGAIYF
TRBV6-9	TRBJ1-1	CASKRPGGQPLNTEAFF
TRBV2	TRBJ1-5	CASGGRTQPSPQHF
TRBV14	TRBJ2-7	CASSQADRGPYEQYF
TRBV7-3	TRBJ2-7	CASSLKGGYEQYF
TRBV5-8	TRBJ2-4	CASSRRTGLGNIQYF
TRBV5-6	TRBJ1-2	CASGMGHPQEGYTF
TRBV28	TRBJ1-4	CASSPGWPGDEKLFF
TRBV23-1	TRBJ1-1	CASSHLQGNTEAFF
TRBV7-9	TRBJ2-7	CASSLGTSGKYEQYF
TRBV6-5	TRBJ2-3	CASSRGLAGTDTQYF
TRBV5-4	TRBJ2-3	CASRIAAGSTDTQYF
TRBV2	TRBJ2-5	CASSWDRGLETQYF
TRBV9	TRBJ2-7	CASSVGGDYEQYF
TRBV24-1	TRBJ2-7	CATSDSKTVTYEQYF
TRBV2	TRBJ2-5	CASSPSGRWETQYF
TRBV2	TRBJ2-2	CASNRDRAPGELFF
TRBV9	TRBJ2-2	CASSPSGRNTGELFF
TRBV18	TRBJ1-1	CASFIPGFRDTEAFF
TRBV6-6	TRBJ2-7	CASSLPGQYYEQYF
TRBV19	TRBJ2-3	CASSPSGRTDTQYF
TRBV28	TRBJ1-2	CASSLAGTESYGYTF
TRBV5-6	TRBJ1-3	CASSLTPPAVAGNTIYF
TRBV28	TRBJ2-5	CASSFSTSGYQETQYF
TRBV6-5	TRBJ1-3	CASSPTLSGNTIYF
TRBV19	TRBJ2-7	CASSSFASTGSYEQYF
TRBV7-2	TRBJ1-1	CASRWRDRDTEAFF
TRBV6-5	TRBJ2-3	CASTSPSGSTDTQYF
TRBV12-3/TRBV12-4	TRBJ2-5	CASSFGVQETQYF
TRBV19	TRBJ1-2	CASSISGGYGYTF
TRBV16	TRBJ2-4	CASSQLAGTAAKNIQYF
TRBV21-1	TRBJ2-3	CASGSGPNTDTQYF
TRBV5-1	TRBJ2-7	CASSPRDSSGTYEQYF
TRBV18	TRBJ2-2	CASSPALGQVVTGELFF
TRBV6-6	TRBJ2-1	CASSRSGAGGPSSYNEQFF
TRBV30	TRBJ2-3	CAWYGGVAGADTQYF
TRBV7-2	TRBJ2-5	CASSFLTGELQETQYF
TRBV18	TRBJ2-2	CASSPPAQAGELFF
TRBV18	TRBJ2-5	CASSPLAGGETQYF
TRBV11-2	TRBJ2-2	CASSLGGTGELFF
TRBV5-1	TRBJ2-5	CASSGTGAPPETQYF
TRBV28	TRBJ2-1	CASSFPGLASYNEQFF
TRBV2	TRBJ1-3	CASSSISGNTIYF
TRBV5-5	TRBJ2-1	CASSLAAGTYNEQFF